The next 32 T cell receptor beta chains were all read from a single sample in a study of beta chain features in type 1 diabetes. Study outcomes and limitations: When Type 1 diabetes patients were examined, their TCRB CDR3s proved moderately but significantly shorter in all four CD4+ subsets.

cDNA synthesis used the whole RNA isolate, giving expressed TCRB sequences. Assay used: immunoSEQ multiplex PCR; TCRdb lists only in-frame clones, some missing. This table has approximately 60,000 clones, 52% appearing once. These receptors have no identified antigens. Sequences were obtained from Tregs from blood. These receptors came from a woman in her forties with type 1 diabetes.

The chain links TRBV7-9 to TRBJ2-5; 11 positions agree with TRBD2. Per the germline V gene, CDR1 is SEHNR and CDR2 is FQNEAQ (reference sequence). CDR3 length: 17 residues. After removal of 4 bases from V and 6 bases from J, the junction contained 13 bases not matched to a gene. Written as DNA, the CDR3 is TGTGCCAGCAGCTCTACCGGGACTAGCGGAGCCCCTAAGACCCAGTACTTC. Encoded protein: CASSSTGTSGAPKTQYF.

This sequence joins TRBV19 and TRBJ2-1; TRBD1 aligns across 11 bases. In germline, CDR1 is LNHDA, CDR2 SQIVND (reference sequence). The CDR3 runs to 17 residues. V was clipped by 5 bases and J by 9 bases; unmatched bases: 15. The CDR3 DNA reads as TGTGCCAGTAGTCTCTGGGCCGGGACAGGGGGTAAGGGTGAGCAGTTCTTC. It encodes CASSLWAGTGGKGEQFF.

This chain uses TRBV10-3 with TRBJ2-2; TRBD1 is a possible D gene (5 bases). V lost 4 bases, J lost 8 bases, and 5 bases lay in between. Germline V CDR1 and CDR2: ENHRY, SYGVKD. The CDR3 length is 11 residues. In nucleotides, the CDR3 is TGTGCCATCAGTGGGACAGGGGAGCTGTTTTTT. This gives the protein CAISGTGELFF.

This chain uses TRBV25-1 with TRBJ2-7; a weak D match, TRBD1 (5 bases). Trimming stripped 1 base from V and 4 bases from J, with 5 bases between. The CDR3 sequence is 12 residues long. CDR1 is MGHDK, CDR2 SYGVNS, per germline. The CDR3: CASSESGYEQYF. CDR3 sequence (DNA): TGTGCCAGCAGTGAATCAGGGTACGAGCAGTACTTC.

This clone was counted a few times. The chain is built from TRBV6-6 and TRBJ2-7; weak D call: TRBD2 (7 bases). V was pared by 2 bases and J by 7 bases, with 15 bases between. Germline V gives CDR1 MNHNY, CDR2 SVGAGI (reference sequence). This CDR3 comprises 14 residues. The CDR3 nucleotides are TGTGCCAGCAGTTACCGGCGGGGAGGGGGGGAGCAGTACTTC. It translates to CASSYRRGGGEQYF.

The chain carries TRBV10-3 and TRBJ1-3; D is possibly TRBD1 (5 bases). Germline V gives CDR1 ENHRY, CDR2 SYGVKD. The V end was cut by 3 bases, the J end by 7 bases, with 10 bases between. This CDR3 is 13 amino acids long. The CDR3 DNA reads as TGTGCCATCAGTGATCAGGGTGGGAACACCATATATTTT. This translates into CAISDQGGNTIYF.

This rearrangement joins TRBV5-1 to TRBJ2-3, with a tentative D call TRBD2 (6 bases). Germline V gives CDR1 SGHRS, CDR2 YFSETQ. V lost 6 bases, J lost 1 base, and 15 bases lay in between. This CDR3 has 15 amino acids. In DNA form, the CDR3 reads TGCGCCAGCATCCTTGGCGGCGGGGGCACAGATACGCAGTATTTT. This encodes CASILGGGGTDTQYF.

The V gene is TRBV28, the J gene TRBJ1-1; D call uncertain. Germline-derived CDR1 and CDR2 are MDHEN and SYDVKM. Between the trimmed V and J ends, which lost 7 bases and 6 bases, there was a span of 15 bases. The CDR3 is 13 residues long. This CDR3 is CASTLTGRAEAFF. Here the CDR3 DNA reads TGTGCCAGCACCCTGACCGGGCGGGCTGAAGCTTTCTTT.

This chain connects TRBV28 to TRBJ1-1; D gene uncertain. V lost 6 bases and J 0 bases, leaving 11 bases between the germline ends. The CDR3 covers 14 residues. Germline V lookup: CDR1 MDHEN, CDR2 SYDVKM. CDR3 in amino acids: CASSPLLVNTEAFF. The CDR3 nucleotides are TGTGCCAGCAGCCCTCTTTTAGTGAACACTGAAGCTTTCTTT.

This clone occurred a few times. The chain carries TRBV7-8 and TRBJ1-5, with D tentatively TRBD1 (6 bases). The V gene's germline CDR1 is SGHVS and CDR2 FQNEAQ. The CDR3 is 15 amino acids. Trimming cost V 3 bases and J 3 bases, with 12 bases left between them. The CDR3 sequence is CASSFERGHNQPQHF. The DNA for the CDR3 is TGTGCCAGCAGCTTCGAAAGGGGACACAATCAGCCCCAGCATTTT. The full variable domain, completed using reference TRBV7-8 and TRBJ1-5, is GAGVSQSPRYKVAKRGQDVALRCDPISGHVSLFWYQQALGQGPEFLTYFQNEAQLDKSGLPSDRFFAERPEGSVSTLKIQRTQQEDSAVYLCASSFERGHNQPQHFGDGTRLSIL.

The chain joins TRBV2 to TRBJ1-2; 10 nucleotides match TRBD1. Germline CDR1 reads SNHLY; CDR2 reads FYNNEI. The CDR3 has 16 residues. V dropped 6 bases and J dropped 3; count of bases not matched to a gene: 10. CDR3 amino acids: CASRVSGTGDDYGYTF. In DNA form, the CDR3 reads TGTGCCAGCAGGGTCTCGGGGACAGGGGACGACTATGGCTACACCTTC.

This chain uses TRBV7-2 with TRBJ2-1, with 7 bases that match TRBD1. V lost 1 base and J lost 4; bases outside the gene matches: 7. Germline assignment: CDR1 SGHTA and CDR2 FQGNSA. This CDR3 is 16 amino acids long. DNA for the CDR3: TGTGCCAGCAGCTTAGTAACAGGGGTTTCTTACAATGAGCAGTTCTTC. It is translated as CASSLVTGVSYNEQFF. Using reference TRBV7-2 and TRBJ2-1 for the parts outside the CDR3, the full variable domain is GAGVSQSPSNKVTEKGKDVELRCDPISGHTALYWYRQSLGQGLEFLIYFQGNSAPDKSGLPSDRFSAERTGGSVSTLTIQRTQQEDSAVYLCASSLVTGVSYNEQFFGPGTRLTVL.

This chain connects TRBV18 to TRBJ1-5, with D unclear. The CDR3 loop spans 15 amino acids. V was cut by 0 bases and J by 0 bases, with 6 bases left in between. CDR1 and CDR2 from the germline V gene are KGHSH and LQKENI. This chain's CDR3 is CASSPPADSNQPQHF. The CDR3 DNA reads TGTGCCAGCTCACCACCGGCCGATAGCAATCAGCCCCAGCATTTT.

The chain links TRBV28 to TRBJ2-5, with TRBD1 identical over 9 bases. The junction had 8 bases not matched to a gene; V was cut back by 4 bases and J by 5 bases. CDR1 and CDR2 (germline): MDHEN, SYDVKM. The CDR3 length is 15 residues. CDR3: CASSSRTGAGETQYF. The CDR3 DNA reads as TGTGCCAGCAGTTCCCGGACAGGGGCGGGGGAGACCCAGTACTTC.

The CDR3 reads CASSITGGRSYEQYF. In nucleotides, the CDR3 is TGTGCCAGCAGCATCACGGGCGGGAGGTCGTACGAGCAGTACTTC. The chain recombines TRBV28 with TRBJ2-7; 8 nucleotides align to TRBD2. The CDR3 covers 15 residues. The trim removed 6 bases at V and 4 bases at J, leaving 11 bases unmatched. Germline loops: CDR1 MDHEN, CDR2 SYDVKM.

The rearrangement uses TRBV28 and TRBJ1-5; D is uncertain. The CDR3 has 14 amino acids. Germline lookup yields CDR1 MDHEN and CDR2 SYDVKM. V gave up 3 bases and J gave up 1 base, with 7 bases separating them. In nucleotides, the CDR3 is TGTGCCAGCAGTTTCCTAATCAGCAATCAGCCCCAGCATTTT. The encoded protein is CASSFLISNQPQHF.

This chain connects TRBV27 to TRBJ1-5; 12 bases fit TRBD1. Germline loops: CDR1 MNHEY, CDR2 SMNVEV (reference sequence). J lost 10 bases, V lost 2 bases, and 12 bases had no gene match. This CDR3 spans 17 amino acids. This CDR3 reads CASSLKPGQGAVGPQHF. CDR3 bases: TGTGCCAGCAGTTTAAAGCCGGGACAGGGGGCCGTGGGTCCCCAGCATTTT.

V and J are TRBV9 and TRBJ1-2; D is undetermined. V lost 0 bases to trimming and J lost 7 bases, with 13 bases between them. CDR3 length equals 14 residues. Germline CDR1 SGDLS, CDR2 YYNGEE. The CDR3 loop is CASSVDPHRVGYTF. CDR3 sequence (DNA): TGTGCCAGCAGCGTAGACCCCCACCGGGTTGGCTACACCTTC.

This clone was counted once. V and J are TRBV27 and TRBJ2-5, with D possibly matching TRBD2 (7 bases). This CDR3 region has 14 residues. V lost 0 bases, J lost 5 bases, and 10 bases lay in between. Germline lookup yields CDR1 MNHEY and CDR2 SMNVEV (reference sequence). This CDR3 is CASSLSGRGETQYF. CDR3 nucleotide sequence: TGTGCCAGCAGTTTATCTGGGAGGGGGGAGACCCAGTACTTC.

The genes are TRBV27 and TRBJ2-7; tentatively, D is TRBD1 (6 bases). Trimming took 5 bases from V and 0 from J, leaving 17 bases between them. CDR3 length equals 16 residues. Germline V lookup: CDR1 MNHEY, CDR2 SMNVEV (reference sequence). The CDR3 DNA reads as TGTGCCAGCAGTCTAAGATCTACAGGGTACTCCTACGAGCAGTACTTC. Protein sequence: CASSLRSTGYSYEQYF.

This clone occurred a few times. The CDR3 spells CAISESRQKNEQFF. The CDR3 DNA is TGTGCCATCAGTGAGTCGCGACAGAAGAATGAGCAGTTCTTC. The chain combines TRBV10-3 with TRBJ2-1; possibly TRBD1 for D (5 bases). CDR3 size: 14 residues. Trimming pared 0 bases from V and 7 bases from J, leaving 10 bases between. Germline V gene sequence: CDR1 ENHRY, CDR2 SYGVKD.

The chain combines TRBV6-6 with TRBJ2-1, with 8 positions matching TRBD1. Per germline, CDR1 MNHNY and CDR2 SVGAGI (reference sequence). The CDR3 is 14 amino acids. The V gene end was trimmed by 5 bases and the J gene end by 2 bases; junction bases not matched to a gene: 2. CDR3: CASSKTGAYNEQFF. The CDR3 DNA reads as TGTGCCAGCAGTAAGACAGGGGCCTACAATGAGCAGTTCTTC.

This clone has just a few counts. This rearrangement joins TRBV7-9 to TRBJ2-3, with D uncertain. Deletions cut 1 base from V and 4 bases from J, with 9 bases between. The CDR3 covers 14 residues. Germline assignment: CDR1 SEHNR and CDR2 FQNEAQ (reference sequence). The CDR3, as DNA: TGTGCCAGCAGCTTAGTTTCGGTTGCAGATACGCAGTATTTT. Its translation is CASSLVSVADTQYF.

V and J are TRBV10-3 and TRBJ1-1, with 9 bases aligning to TRBD1. The length of the CDR3 is 13 residues. J lost 6 bases, V lost 11 bases, and 10 bases had no gene match. CDR1 ENHRY and CDR2 SYGVKD come from the germline V gene. The CDR3: CAVRGTGLPEAFF. The CDR3 DNA reads TGTGCCGTAAGGGGGACAGGGTTACCTGAAGCTTTCTTT.

The J gene is TRBJ1-1, the V gene TRBV6-5; no reliable D call. Germline V lookup: CDR1 MNHEY, CDR2 SVGAGI. V was trimmed by 5 bases and J by 0 bases, leaving 13 bases between them. The CDR3 is 15 amino acids. The CDR3, as DNA: TGTGCCAGCAGTCTTACTAGAGGATTGAACACTGAAGCTTTCTTT. Translated: CASSLTRGLNTEAFF.

This chain joins TRBV7-2 and TRBJ1-5; the D gene is possibly TRBD1 (5 bases). CDR1 SGHTA and CDR2 FQGNSA come from the germline V gene. Trimming removed 4 bases at V and 5 bases at J, with 18 bases between. The CDR3 is 16 residues long. CDR3 nucleotide sequence: TGTGCCAGCAGCTCGGGCGGGACCTCACGAGATCAGCCCCAGCATTTT. This gives the protein CASSSGGTSRDQPQHF.

This clone showed up just a few times. This chain joins TRBV25-1 and TRBJ2-2; D gene uncertain. The V and J ends lost 4 bases and 6 bases respectively, with 9 bases between them. This CDR3 comprises 13 residues. Per germline, CDR1 MGHDK and CDR2 SYGVNS. CDR3 loop: CASSVTTAGELFF. The DNA for the CDR3 is TGTGCCAGCAGTGTAACTACCGCCGGGGAGCTGTTTTTT.

The rearrangement joins TRBV19 to TRBJ1-5; the D gene is possibly TRBD1 (5 bases). The CDR3 covers 16 residues. Germline lookup yields CDR1 LNHDA and CDR2 SQIVND (reference sequence). The germline V and J ends were trimmed by 5 bases and 2 bases, with 16 bases remaining between them. The CDR3 region is CASSGTGGPGNQPQHF. CDR3 nucleotides: TGTGCCAGTAGTGGTACAGGAGGGCCGGGCAATCAGCCCCAGCATTTT.

J is TRBJ2-7 and V is TRBV11-2; perhaps TRBD2 as D (6 bases). V lost 1 base, J lost 0 bases, and 19 bases lay in between. Per the germline V gene, CDR1 is SGHAT and CDR2 is FQNNGV. This CDR3 has 18 amino acids. The DNA for the CDR3 is TGTGCCAGCAGCTTAGGGGGCCCCCGCTACGGGAGCTCCTACGAGCAGTACTTC. As protein: CASSLGGPRYGSSYEQYF.

This clone has just a few counts. The chain has TRBV4-3 and TRBJ2-2; TRBD1 matches at 9 bases. V shed 7 bases, J shed 4 bases, and the junction held 7 bases outside the gene matches. The CDR3 has 15 amino acids. Germline V gene sequence: CDR1 LGHNA, CDR2 YSLEER. The chain's CDR3 is CASKEGQGPTGELFF. CDR3 in DNA: TGCGCCAGCAAGGAGGGACAGGGTCCCACCGGGGAGCTGTTTTTT.

The CDR3 sequence is CASSTTGTGSSGYTF. The DNA of the CDR3 is TGCGCCAGCAGCACCACCGGGACAGGGAGTAGCGGCTACACCTTC. The genes are TRBV5-1 and TRBJ1-2, with TRBD1 matching over 9 bases. CDR3 length: 15 residues. Trimming cost V 4 bases and J 8 bases; bases outside gene matches: 12. Germline CDR1 reads SGHRS; CDR2 reads YFSETQ.

This chain connects TRBV27 to TRBJ2-7, with 12 bases identical to TRBD1. The CDR3 runs 15 residues. Trimming took 4 bases from V and 4 from J; bases not matched to a gene: 5. Germline V gene lookup returns CDR1 MNHEY and CDR2 SMNVEV (reference sequence). The CDR3 DNA follows: TGTGCCAGCAGTTCCAGGGACAGGGGGCGGTACGAGCAGTACTTC. It is translated as CASSSRDRGRYEQYF.